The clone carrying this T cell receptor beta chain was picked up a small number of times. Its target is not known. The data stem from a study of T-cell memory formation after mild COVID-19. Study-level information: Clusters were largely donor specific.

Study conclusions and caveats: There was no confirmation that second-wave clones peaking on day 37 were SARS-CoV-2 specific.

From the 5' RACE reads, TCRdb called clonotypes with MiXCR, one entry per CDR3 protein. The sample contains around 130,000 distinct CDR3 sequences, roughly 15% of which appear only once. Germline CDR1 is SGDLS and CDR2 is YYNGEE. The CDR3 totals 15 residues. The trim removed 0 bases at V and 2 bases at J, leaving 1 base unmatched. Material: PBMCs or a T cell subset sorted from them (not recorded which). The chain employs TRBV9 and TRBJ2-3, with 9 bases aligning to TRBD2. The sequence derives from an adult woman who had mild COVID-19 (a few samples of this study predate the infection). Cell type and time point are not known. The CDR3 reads CASSVVAGDTDTQYF. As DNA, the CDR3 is TGTGCCAGCAGCGTAGTAGCGGGGGACACAGATACGCAGTATTTT.